The 5 T cell receptor beta chains presented below share a single source sample, sequenced in a study of shared clonotypes between healthy human individuals. TCRdb's copy holds only in-frame clones and misses some; the assay was immunoSEQ multiplex PCR. The sample carries some 2,000,000 clones, almost 96% recorded once. Input material: naive CD4+ T cells sorted from blood. Specified subset: CD45RA+ positively selected. These receptor sequences come from a man younger than 35 in good health.

V gene TRBV4-2 combines with J gene TRBJ2-6; D is possibly TRBD2 (6 bases). The germline gives CDR1 LGHNA, CDR2 YNFKEQ. The CDR3 loop spans 16 amino acids. The V end lost 5 bases, the J end lost 0 bases, and 11 bases lay between the germline ends. The CDR3 here is CASSAGGGSGANVLTF. CDR3 sequence (DNA): TGTGCCAGCAGCGCCGGGGGAGGCTCTGGGGCCAACGTCCTGACTTTC.

The chain couples TRBV5-4 to TRBJ2-1; D is ambiguous. Germline values: CDR1 SGHNT, CDR2 YYREEE (reference sequence). V lost 4 bases and J 0 bases, leaving 14 bases between the germline ends. The CDR3 length is 16 residues. The CDR3 here is CASSPQRQSSYNEQFF. The CDR3 nucleotides read TGTGCCAGCAGCCCCCAGAGACAAAGCTCCTACAATGAGCAGTTCTTC.

The chain is built from TRBV7-9 and TRBJ2-3; tentatively, D is TRBD2 (5 bases). The CDR3 totals 15 residues. Germline V CDR1 and CDR2: SEHNR, FQNEAQ (reference sequence). V lost 2 bases, J lost 0 bases, and 9 bases lay in between. Written as DNA, the CDR3 is TGTGCCAGCAGCTTACTAGCAGAGAGCACAGATACGCAGTATTTT. Encoded protein: CASSLLAESTDTQYF.

This chain links TRBV6-5 with TRBJ1-5, with TRBD1 as a possible D gene (6 bases). V was pared by 6 bases and J by 0 bases, with 12 bases between. From germline, CDR1 is MNHEY and CDR2 SVGAGI. This CDR3 is built from 15 residues. This CDR3 is CASRSQGPSNQPQHF. CDR3 DNA sequence: TGTGCCAGCAGATCACAGGGACCTAGCAATCAGCCCCAGCATTTT.

This chain uses TRBV6-1 with TRBJ2-7; 7 bases agree with TRBD1. The CDR3 is 14 residues long. CDR1 is MNHNS, CDR2 SASEGT, per germline. Unmatched junction bases numbered 7, after V lost 5 bases and J lost 3 bases. Here the CDR3 DNA reads TGTGCCAGCAGTCCCCAGCCAGGGGGCTACGAGCAGTACTTC. As protein: CASSPQPGGYEQYF.